One and the same sample provided the 31 T cell receptor beta chains below, sequenced in a study of beta chain features in type 1 diabetes (dated by TCRdb to about 2018). Libraries were built with the immunoSEQ multiplex PCR assay. The entire isolated RNA was reverse transcribed using the High Capacity cDNA Reverse Transcription Kit, and thus expressed TCRB transcripts were sequenced. The immuneACCESS repertoire file appears here via TCRdb, limited to in-frame rearrangements. These files lack a portion of the clones; in checked studies, under half of the deficit traces to unresolved V genes, and the cause of the others is not known. The sample contains 150,000 to 170,000 clones, about 8.1% of them found a single time. Less than 0.85% of the sample goes to the ten largest clones. The specimen sequenced was central memory CD4+ T cells from blood. These receptors were taken from a man younger than 35 in good health.

The rearrangement links TRBV5-1 to TRBJ2-5; no clear D gene. The CDR3 consists of 16 residues. Per germline, CDR1 SGHRS and CDR2 YFSETQ. Trimming took 0 bases from V and 1 from J, leaving 13 bases between them. CDR3 sequence (DNA): TGCGCCAGCAGCTTGGGAACAGCAGCTTCCCAAGAGACCCAGTACTTC. This sequence encodes CASSLGTAASQETQYF.

This clone was seen only a few times. The chain uses TRBV11-2 and TRBJ1-2, with TRBD1 matching over 8 bases. The germline gives CDR1 SGHAT, CDR2 FQNNGV. The CDR3 runs to 14 residues. The trim removed 2 bases at V and 8 bases at J, leaving 7 bases unmatched. The CDR3 DNA reads as TGTGCCAGCAGCTTAACCCAGGGGGCGCAGGGCTACACCTTC. It is translated as CASSLTQGAQGYTF.

This clone appeared many times. This rearrangement joins TRBV28 to TRBJ1-5; TRBD1 might be the D (6 bases). The CDR3 is 14 amino acids. The V end was cut by 3 bases, the J end by 5 bases, with 11 bases between. Germline lookup yields CDR1 MDHEN and CDR2 SYDVKM. The CDR3: CASSFPRGDQPQHF. CDR3 sequence (DNA): TGTGCCAGCAGTTTCCCCAGGGGCGATCAGCCCCAGCATTTT.

In this sample, this clone turned up a few times. The rearrangement joins TRBV19 to TRBJ1-2; 12 bases line up with TRBD1. Germline loops: CDR1 LNHDA, CDR2 SQIVND (reference sequence). CDR3 size: 14 residues. Trimming cost V 9 bases and J 5 bases; bases outside gene matches: 7. The CDR3 DNA sequence: TGTGCCAGCAGCGTGGGACAGGGGGCGTATGGCTACACCTTC. It specifies CASSVGQGAYGYTF.

At least ten counts were recorded for this clone. This chain uses TRBV29-1 with TRBJ1-4; TRBD1 matches 7 bases. V dropped 7 bases and J dropped 6; count of bases not matched to a gene: 5. The CDR3 loop spans 12 amino acids. Germline V gene data show CDR1 as SQVTM and CDR2 as ANQGSEA. As DNA, the CDR3 is TGCAGCGCCGGACAGGCGGATGAAAAACTGTTTTTT. Translated, it gives CSAGQADEKLFF.

V is TRBV6-5 and J is TRBJ2-7; weak D call: TRBD1 (6 bases). Between the trimmed V and J ends, which lost 6 bases and 3 bases, there was a span of 12 bases. CDR3 length equals 13 residues. From germline, CDR1 is MNHEY and CDR2 SVGAGI. CDR3 residues: CASRHRQDYEQYF. Written as DNA, the CDR3 is TGTGCCAGCAGACATCGACAGGACTACGAGCAGTACTTC.

This clone was found a few times. The genes are TRBV4-2 and TRBJ2-5; 15 bases align to TRBD2. CDR3 length equals 15 residues. Losses at the gene ends were 4 bases for V and 4 bases for J; bases not matched to a gene: 1. Germline loops: CDR1 LGHNA, CDR2 YNFKEQ. CDR3 bases: TGTGCCAGCAGCCGGGGACTAGCGGGAGGAGAGACCCAGTACTTC. Translation: CASSRGLAGGETQYF.

This clone was detected only a few times. The rearrangement joins TRBV4-3 to TRBJ1-2; D not resolved. Germline V gene sequence: CDR1 LGHNA, CDR2 YSLEER. Trimming removed 0 bases at V and 1 base at J, with 6 bases between. The CDR3 totals 14 residues. The chain's CDR3 is CASSQDQRNYGYTF. The CDR3 DNA reads as TGCGCCAGCAGCCAAGATCAGCGTAACTATGGCTACACCTTC.

This clone was recorded a few times. This chain uses TRBV6-6 with TRBJ2-7, with D tentatively TRBD1 (7 bases). This CDR3 spans 13 amino acids. Germline V lookup: CDR1 MNHNY, CDR2 SVGAGI (reference sequence). V lost 5 bases, J lost 3 bases, and 11 bases lay in between. CDR3 residues: CASSGGTDYEQYF. The DNA of the CDR3 is TGTGCCAGCAGTGGAGGGACAGACTACGAGCAGTACTTC.

This clone was seen more than once but under ten times. The gene calls are TRBV4-1 and TRBJ2-1; perhaps TRBD1 as D (5 bases). CDR3 length: 15 residues. The V and J ends lost 0 bases and 2 bases respectively, with 8 bases between them. CDR1 and CDR2 from the germline V gene are MGHRA and YSYEKL. For the CDR3, the DNA is TGCGCCAGCAGCCAAGACGCAGGGACCTACAATGAGCAGTTCTTC. Its translation: CASSQDAGTYNEQFF.

This clone has a single count. J is TRBJ2-3 and V is TRBV19; 11 bases align to TRBD2. The germline V gene encodes CDR1 LNHDA and CDR2 SQIVND (reference sequence). The CDR3 is 13 amino acids. V shed 8 bases, J shed 6 bases, and the junction held 4 bases outside the gene matches. Here the CDR3 DNA reads TGTGCCAGTGGATCTAGCGGGGGGGATACGCAGTATTTT. Amino acids: CASGSSGGDTQYF. Variable domain in full (rest from reference TRBV19 and TRBJ2-3): DGGITQSPKYLFRKEGQNVTLSCEQNLNHDAMYWYRQDPGQGLRLIYYSQIVNDFQKGDIAEGYSVSREKKESFPLTVTSAQKNPTAFYLCASGSSGGDTQYFGPGTRLTVL.

The CDR3 loop is CASSAQGYSNQPQHF. The DNA of the CDR3 is TGTGCCAGCAGTGCCCAGGGGTATAGCAATCAGCCCCAGCATTTT. The chain recombines TRBV27 with TRBJ1-5; possible D gene TRBD1, 6 bases. V lost 5 bases and J 0 bases, leaving 11 bases between the germline ends. Germline V CDR1 and CDR2: MNHEY, SMNVEV (reference sequence). This CDR3 is built from 15 residues.

This clone appeared a few times. This chain uses TRBV2 with TRBJ2-7, with a weak D call TRBD1 (6 bases). Germline CDR1 and CDR2: SNHLY and FYNNEI. The CDR3 has 17 residues. The V and J ends lost 1 base and 3 bases respectively, with 19 bases between them. The CDR3 protein is CASSEGEGRGAIYEQYF. The CDR3 DNA sequence: TGTGCCAGCAGTGAAGGAGAGGGCAGGGGAGCCATCTACGAGCAGTACTTC.

This clone was detected ten times or more. The chain couples TRBV14 to TRBJ1-6; D not certain. Per germline, CDR1 SGHDN and CDR2 FVKESK. The CDR3 runs to 15 residues. V lost 4 bases and J 11 bases, leaving 18 bases between the germline ends. In DNA, the CDR3 is TGTGCCAGCAGCCCCCGGACTGGGGAAGGTGCACCCCTCCACTTT. Translation gives CASSPRTGEGAPLHF.

This clone was observed a handful of times. CDR3 bases: TGCGCCAGCAGACCCGGGACACCGACCAGTCAACTGTTTTTT. Translated: CASRPGTPTSQLFF. The chain couples TRBV10-2 to TRBJ1-4; D perhaps matches TRBD1 (6 bases). The V end lost 6 bases, the J end lost 12 bases, and 20 bases lay between the germline ends. This CDR3 is built from 14 residues. From germline, CDR1 is WSHSY and CDR2 SAAADI.

The rearrangement uses TRBV30 and TRBJ2-3, with 9 nucleotides matching TRBD2. Germline values: CDR1 GTSNPN, CDR2 SVGIG (reference sequence). This CDR3 is built from 15 residues. With V trimmed by 1 base and J by 6 bases, 8 bases remained unmatched. Here the CDR3 DNA reads TGTGCCTGGAGTGGGTTAGCGGGGGTGGGGGATACGCAGTATTTT. It specifies CAWSGLAGVGDTQYF.

This clone was observed a few times. J is TRBJ2-7 and V is TRBV19; perhaps TRBD1 as D (6 bases). V was clipped by 4 bases and J by 1 base, with 14 bases between them. The CDR3 length is 15 residues. CDR1 is LNHDA, CDR2 SQIVND, per germline (reference sequence). CDR3 residues: CASSSRGRRSYEQYF. The DNA of the CDR3 is TGTGCCAGTAGTAGCAGGGGACGGCGGTCCTACGAGCAGTACTTC. Full variable domain (rest looked up from reference TRBV19 and TRBJ2-7): DGGITQSPKYLFRKEGQNVTLSCEQNLNHDAMYWYRQDPGQGLRLIYYSQIVNDFQKGDIAEGYSVSREKKESFPLTVTSAQKNPTAFYLCASSSRGRRSYEQYFGPGTRLTVT.

This clone was recorded at least ten times. Within the sample, other DNA sequences also encode this same CDR3. V usage is TRBV13 and J usage is TRBJ1-6; the D gene is possibly TRBD1 (6 bases). Trimming took 7 bases from V and 0 from J, leaving 7 bases between them. Per the germline V gene, CDR1 is PRHDT and CDR2 is FYEKMQ (reference sequence). The CDR3 sequence is 14 residues long. CDR3 residues: CASMDSSYNSPLHF. As DNA, the CDR3 is TGTGCCAGCATGGACAGCTCCTATAATTCACCCCTCCACTTT.

This clone was seen at least ten times. CDR3 amino acids: CASTPYSNQPQHF. In nucleotides, the CDR3 is TGTGCCAGCACCCCTTATAGCAATCAGCCCCAGCATTTT. The genes are TRBV6-1 and TRBJ1-5; D not resolved. This CDR3 has 13 amino acids. Germline loops: CDR1 MNHNS, CDR2 SASEGT. V lost 7 bases and J lost 0, with 7 bases in between.

V gene TRBV29-1 combines with J gene TRBJ2-3; no definite D call. CDR1 is SQVTM, CDR2 ANQGSEA, per germline. Trimming cost V 4 bases and J 6 bases, with 17 bases left between them. The CDR3 extends over 14 amino acids. CDR3 region: CSVAVPPRWDTQYF. CDR3 in DNA: TGCAGCGTTGCTGTCCCTCCCAGGTGGGATACGCAGTATTTT.

In this sample, this clone turned up many times. This chain connects TRBV5-6 to TRBJ1-2; D uncertain. V was shortened by 2 bases and J by 0 bases, with 14 bases between the two germline ends. In germline, CDR1 is SGHDT, CDR2 YYEEEE. CDR3 size: 16 residues. The CDR3 region is CASSLSWEAANYGYTF. CDR3 in DNA: TGTGCCAGCAGCTTAAGTTGGGAGGCAGCTAACTATGGCTACACCTTC.

This chain joins TRBV9 and TRBJ1-3; tentative D call: TRBD1 (5 bases). Trimming removed 4 bases from V and 0 bases from J, with 14 bases in between. Looked up from germline, CDR1 is SGDLS and CDR2 is YYNGEE. CDR3 length: 16 amino acids. This CDR3 is CASSSGSGFSGNTIYF. CDR3 coding DNA: TGTGCCAGCAGCTCCGGGTCAGGGTTCTCTGGAAACACCATATATTTT.

This clone was seen more than once but under ten times. V is TRBV27 and J is TRBJ2-3; 7 bases fit TRBD1. V was pared by 5 bases and J by 4 bases, with 3 bases of the junction left unmatched. CDR1 is MNHEY and CDR2 is SMNVEV in the germline V gene (reference sequence). The CDR3 length is 13 residues. DNA for the CDR3: TGTGCCAGCAGTCGACAGGGCCCAGATACGCAGTATTTT. Protein product: CASSRQGPDTQYF.

This clone showed up just a few times. The J gene is TRBJ1-2, the V gene TRBV5-4; maybe TRBD1 (6 bases). Germline V lookup: CDR1 SGHNT, CDR2 YYREEE (reference sequence). Trimming stripped 0 bases from V and 7 bases from J, with 10 bases between. The CDR3 sequence is 13 residues long. Here the CDR3 DNA reads TGTGCCAGCAGCTTGGATTGGACAGCTGGCTACACCTTC. It is translated as CASSLDWTAGYTF.

This clone was detected a few times. The chain combines TRBV5-8 with TRBJ2-3, with 7 bases lining up with TRBD2. The CDR3 loop spans 17 amino acids. Germline trimming cut 0 bases from V and 0 bases from J; bases unmatched to any gene: 7. CDR1 is SGHTS and CDR2 is YDEGEE in the germline V gene. CDR3 amino acids: CASSLAGLAASTDTQYF. DNA for the CDR3: TGTGCCAGCAGCTTGGCTGGGCTAGCGGCTAGCACAGATACGCAGTATTTT.

The rearrangement uses TRBV19 and TRBJ2-3; 13 bases match TRBD2. The CDR3 length is 17 residues. The germline gives CDR1 LNHDA, CDR2 SQIVND (reference sequence). V lost 6 bases and J lost 4; bases outside the gene matches: 10. The CDR3: CASRNYGTSGVPDTQYF. The CDR3 DNA reads as TGTGCCAGTAGAAACTACGGGACTAGCGGGGTCCCAGATACGCAGTATTTT. The full variable domain, in which reference TRBV19 and TRBJ2-3 provide the parts outside the CDR3, is DGGITQSPKYLFRKEGQNVTLSCEQNLNHDAMYWYRQDPGQGLRLIYYSQIVNDFQKGDIAEGYSVSREKKESFPLTVTSAQKNPTAFYLCASRNYGTSGVPDTQYFGPGTRLTVL.

The J gene is TRBJ1-1, the V gene TRBV28; 7 bases agree with TRBD1. V dropped 8 bases and J dropped 3; count of bases not matched to a gene: 12. This CDR3 spans 15 amino acids. Germline V lookup: CDR1 MDHEN, CDR2 SYDVKM. CDR3 DNA: TGTGCCAGCCCCCCGGAAGGGGGCCTGTACACTGAAGCTTTCTTT. Translated, it gives CASPPEGGLYTEAFF.

This clone turned up a few times. The chain employs TRBV11-2 and TRBJ2-5; D is possibly TRBD2 (5 bases). Germline CDR1 SGHAT, CDR2 FQNNGV. The CDR3 length is 14 residues. Trimming cost V 5 bases and J 1 base, with 11 bases left between them. CDR3 bases: TGTGCCAGCAGCCCCCGGAGGTCCCAAGAGACCCAGTACTTC. This gives the protein CASSPRRSQETQYF.

This clone was found a few times. V and J are TRBV6-5 and TRBJ1-2; TRBD1 matches at 10 bases. V was pared by 3 bases and J by 7 bases, with 11 bases of the junction left unmatched. Germline V gene lookup returns CDR1 MNHEY and CDR2 SVGAGI. CDR3 length: 16 amino acids. Here the CDR3 reads CASSYDVTGQGVGYTF. The DNA for the CDR3 is TGTGCCAGCAGTTATGACGTGACAGGACAGGGGGTTGGCTACACCTTC.

V and J are TRBV30 and TRBJ1-1, with D possibly matching TRBD1 (5 bases). V lost 0 bases to trimming and J lost 5 bases, with 7 bases between them. Germline V gene sequence: CDR1 GTSNPN, CDR2 SVGIG (reference sequence). The CDR3 totals 12 residues. Written as DNA, the CDR3 is TGTGCCTGGAGTGTGGGGCAGACTGAAGCTTTCTTT. Protein product: CAWSVGQTEAFF.

The chain carries TRBV9 and TRBJ2-5; no definite D call. The J call could be wrong; TRBJ2-7 is a better fit for the DNA end. This CDR3 is built from 14 residues. Germline V gene data show CDR1 as SGDLS and CDR2 as YYNGEE. The CDR3 DNA reads TGTGCCAGCAGCGTAGCTCGAGAGGCCTACGAGCAGTACTTC. It encodes CASSVAREAYEQYF.